The entry below describes one T cell receptor beta chain. Its antigen is unknown. These data belong to a study of regulatory T cells in long-lasting Graves disease. Study-wide points: Lower TCR diversity was seen in persistent Graves' patients than in newly diagnosed ones. Study was limited to peripheral blood, excluding thyroid tissue.

As for time point: newly diagnosed GD, antithyroid drugs for less than 3 months. Following extraction of RNA from PBMCs, that RNA was used to make the TCR library. Through Arm-PCR of CDR3 regions and iRepertoire HTBI primers, TCR beta libraries were built. TCRdb re-called the multiplex PCR reads with MiXCR, one entry per CDR3 protein. The sample yields about 610,000 distinct CDR3 sequences, more than 15% seen once. This sample was shared with a second study, whose subject was T cells in Graves' hyperthyroidism and ophthalmopathy. In that study: Most thyroid clonotypes expanded above 0.001 appeared in blood too.

The material sequenced was peripheral blood mononuclear cells (PBMCs), taken at new diagnosis, from a patient treated with antithyroid drugs. The clonotype originates from a man aged 18-30 years with Graves disease.

The CDR3 DNA sequence: TGTGCCAGCAGTACGGCCGGACAGGGGAATCTTAATGAGCAGTTCTTC. Protein product: CASSTAGQGNLNEQFF. The chain combines TRBV6-1 with TRBJ2-1; TRBD1 matches 9 bases. Trimming cost V 5 bases and J 7 bases; bases outside gene matches: 12. Germline CDR1 reads MNHNS; CDR2 reads SASEGT. The CDR3 length is 16 residues.